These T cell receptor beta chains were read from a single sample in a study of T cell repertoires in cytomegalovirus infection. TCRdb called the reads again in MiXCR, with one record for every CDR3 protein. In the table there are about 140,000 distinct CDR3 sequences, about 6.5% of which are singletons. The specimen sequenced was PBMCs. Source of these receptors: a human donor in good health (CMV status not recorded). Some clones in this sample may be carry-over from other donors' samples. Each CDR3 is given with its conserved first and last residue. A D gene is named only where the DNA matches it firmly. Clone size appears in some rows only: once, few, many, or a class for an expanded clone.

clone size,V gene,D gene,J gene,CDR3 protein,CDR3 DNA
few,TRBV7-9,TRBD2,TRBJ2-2,CASSSPSTSSNTGELFF,TGTGCCAGCAGTTCGCCCTCGACTAGCTCGAACACCGGGGAGCTGTTTTTT
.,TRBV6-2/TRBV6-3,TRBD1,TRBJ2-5,CASSYLGQGNQETQYF,TGTGCCAGCAGTTACCTGGGACAGGGGAACCAAGAGACCCAGTACTTC
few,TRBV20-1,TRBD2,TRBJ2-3,CSALKGRKAGITDTQYF,TGCAGTGCCCTGAAGGGGAGGAAAGCGGGGATCACAGATACGCAGTATTTT
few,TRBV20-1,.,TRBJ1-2,CSASGALTGLTNGYTF,TGCAGTGCTAGTGGTGCCCTCACGGGGCTAACTAATGGCTACACCTTC
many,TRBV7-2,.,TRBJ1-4,CASSLATGGNEKLFF,TGTGCCAGCAGCTTAGCGACAGGCGGAAATGAAAAACTGTTTTTT
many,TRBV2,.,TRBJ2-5,CASSPGQGGLETQYF,TGTGCCAGCAGTCCAGGACAGGGAGGGTTGGAGACCCAGTACTTC
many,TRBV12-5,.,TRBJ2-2,CASGTDTEGELFF,TGTGCTAGTGGCACAGACACCGAGGGGGAGCTGTTTTTT
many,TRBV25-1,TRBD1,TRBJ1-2,CASSGGQAGSGYTF,TGTGCCAGCAGTGGGGGACAGGCCGGGAGTGGCTACACCTTC
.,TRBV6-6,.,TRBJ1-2,CASSYSDNNYGYTF,TGTGCCAGCAGTTACTCAGACAACAACTATGGCTACACCTTC
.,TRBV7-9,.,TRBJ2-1,CASSLGFADYNEQFF,TGTGCCAGCAGCTTAGGTTTCGCGGATTACAATGAGCAGTTCTTC
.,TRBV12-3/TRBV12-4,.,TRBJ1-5,CASSLSGDHQPQHF,TGTGCCAGCAGTTTATCAGGGGATCATCAGCCCCAGCATTTT
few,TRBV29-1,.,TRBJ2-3,CSVGAPYTDTQYF,TGCAGCGTTGGAGCTCCTTACACAGATACGCAGTATTTT
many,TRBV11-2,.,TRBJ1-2,CASSLIPSNYGYTF,TGTGCCAGCAGCTTAATCCCCAGTAACTATGGCTACACCTTC
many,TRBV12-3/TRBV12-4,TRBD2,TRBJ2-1,CASSLTGGLGEQFF,TGTGCCAGCAGTTTAACGGGGGGGCTGGGTGAGCAGTTCTTC
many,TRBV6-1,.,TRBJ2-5,CASIWGAPSETQYF,TGTGCCAGCATTTGGGGGGCACCGTCAGAGACCCAGTACTTC